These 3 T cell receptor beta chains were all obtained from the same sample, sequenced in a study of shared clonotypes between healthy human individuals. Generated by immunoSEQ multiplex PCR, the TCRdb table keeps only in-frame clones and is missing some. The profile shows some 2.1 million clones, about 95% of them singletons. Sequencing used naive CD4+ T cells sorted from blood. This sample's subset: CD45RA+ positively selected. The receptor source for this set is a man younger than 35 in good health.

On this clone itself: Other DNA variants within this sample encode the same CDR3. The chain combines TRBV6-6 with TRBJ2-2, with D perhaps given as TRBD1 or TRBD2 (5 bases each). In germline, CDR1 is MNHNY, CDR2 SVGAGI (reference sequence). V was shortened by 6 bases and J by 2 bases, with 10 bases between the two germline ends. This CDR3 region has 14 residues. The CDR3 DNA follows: TGTGCCAGCAGCCCGGGGCAAAACACCGGGGAGCTGTTTTTT. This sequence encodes CASSPGQNTGELFF.

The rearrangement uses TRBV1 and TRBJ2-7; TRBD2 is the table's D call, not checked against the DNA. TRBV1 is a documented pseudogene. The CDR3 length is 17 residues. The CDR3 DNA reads TGCACCAGCAGCCAAGCTCGAGGCCCTAGCGGAAGCTACGAGCAGTACTTC. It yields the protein CTSSQARGPSGSYEQYF.

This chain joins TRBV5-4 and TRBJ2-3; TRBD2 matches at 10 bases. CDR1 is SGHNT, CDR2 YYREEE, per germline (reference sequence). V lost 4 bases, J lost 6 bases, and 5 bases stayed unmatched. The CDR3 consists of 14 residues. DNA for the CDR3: TGTGCCAGCAGCCAAGCGGGAGGGGGGGATACGCAGTATTTT. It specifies CASSQAGGGDTQYF.